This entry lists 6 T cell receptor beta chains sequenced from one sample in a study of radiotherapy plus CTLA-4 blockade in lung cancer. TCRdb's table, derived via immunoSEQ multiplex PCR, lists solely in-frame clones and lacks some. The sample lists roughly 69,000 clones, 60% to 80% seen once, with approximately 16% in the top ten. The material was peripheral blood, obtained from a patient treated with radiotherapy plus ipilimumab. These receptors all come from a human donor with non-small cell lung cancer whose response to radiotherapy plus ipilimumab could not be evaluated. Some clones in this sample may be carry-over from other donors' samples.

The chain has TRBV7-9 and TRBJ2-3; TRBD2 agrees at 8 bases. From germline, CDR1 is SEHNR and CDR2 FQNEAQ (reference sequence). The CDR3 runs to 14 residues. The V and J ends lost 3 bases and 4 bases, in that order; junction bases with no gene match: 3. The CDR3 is CASSFGGASDTQYF. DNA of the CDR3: TGTGCCAGCAGCTTCGGGGGGGCATCAGATACGCAGTATTTT.

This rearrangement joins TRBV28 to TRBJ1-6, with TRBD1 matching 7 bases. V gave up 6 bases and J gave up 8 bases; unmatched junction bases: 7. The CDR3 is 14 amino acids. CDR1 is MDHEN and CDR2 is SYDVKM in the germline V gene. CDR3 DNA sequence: TGTGCCAGCAGCCTAAGGGGGACAGATTCACCCCTCCACTTT. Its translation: CASSLRGTDSPLHF.

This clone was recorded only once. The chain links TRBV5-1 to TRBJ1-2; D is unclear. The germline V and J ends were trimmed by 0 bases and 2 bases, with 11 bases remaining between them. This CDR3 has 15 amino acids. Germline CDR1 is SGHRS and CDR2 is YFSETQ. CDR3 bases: TGCGCCAGCAGCTTGGGAGGCGGGCCCAACTATGGCTACACCTTC. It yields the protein CASSLGGGPNYGYTF.

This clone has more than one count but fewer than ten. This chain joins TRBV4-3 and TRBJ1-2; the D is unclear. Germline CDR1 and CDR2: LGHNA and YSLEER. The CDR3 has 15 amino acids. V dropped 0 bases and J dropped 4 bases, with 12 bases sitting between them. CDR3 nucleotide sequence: TGCGCCAGCAGCCAAGATATAGTGTCTGGCTATGGCTACACCTTC. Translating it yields CASSQDIVSGYGYTF.

The CDR3 DNA follows: TGTGCCAGTAGTATACAGTCTGGGGCCAACGTCCTGACTTTC. Translation gives CASSIQSGANVLTF. The V and J genes are TRBV19 and TRBJ2-6; no clear D. V lost 2 bases, J lost 1 base, and 3 bases lay in between. The germline gives CDR1 LNHDA, CDR2 SQIVND (reference sequence). The CDR3 loop spans 14 amino acids.

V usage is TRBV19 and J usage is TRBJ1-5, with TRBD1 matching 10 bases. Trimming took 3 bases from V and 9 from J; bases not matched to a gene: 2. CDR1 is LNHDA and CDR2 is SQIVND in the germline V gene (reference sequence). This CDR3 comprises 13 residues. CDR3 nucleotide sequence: TGTGCCAGTAGTATGACAGGGGGCGCGCCCCAGCATTTT. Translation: CASSMTGGAPQHF.